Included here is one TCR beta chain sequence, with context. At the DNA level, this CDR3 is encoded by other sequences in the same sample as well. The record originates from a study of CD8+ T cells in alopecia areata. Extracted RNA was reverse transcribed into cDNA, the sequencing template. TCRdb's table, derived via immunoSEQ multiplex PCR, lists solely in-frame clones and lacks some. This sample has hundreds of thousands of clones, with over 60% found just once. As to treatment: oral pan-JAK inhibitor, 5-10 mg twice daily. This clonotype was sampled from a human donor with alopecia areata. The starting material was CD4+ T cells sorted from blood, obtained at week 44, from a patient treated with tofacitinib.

CDR3 DNA sequence: TGTGCCTGGAGCGTCCGGGGAAACTATGGCTACACCTTC. This encodes CAWSVRGNYGYTF. The chain combines TRBV30 with TRBJ1-2; D not certain. This CDR3 is 13 amino acids long. V was trimmed by 3 bases and J by 2 bases, leaving 10 bases between them. CDR1 and CDR2 from the germline V gene are GTSNPN and SVGIG (reference sequence).